The source of this TCR beta chain is a study of control samples from healthy donors and cancer patients (dated by TCRdb to about 2020). At the junction V is shortened by 7 bases and J by 2 bases, with 10 bases in between. There are 12 amino acids in the CDR3, from cysteine to phenylalanine inclusive. Left in the record is the CDR3 DNA by itself, 36 bases read in frame from the first base. Via the germline V gene, CDR1 is SQVTM and CDR2 ANQGSEA. The library was produced with the immunoSEQ multiplex PCR assay. TCRdb took over this immuneACCESS table, retaining in-frame rearrangements with V and J assigned. Such tables are incomplete; in checked studies, under half of the missing clones stem from an unresolved V gene, and the remainder is unexplained. Counted in this sample were some 90,000 clones; 70% to 90% of them appeared once. The ten largest make up over 0.95% of the sample. Note on this clone: The antigen it binds to is not known. There are no base qualities to consult, and no much larger clone falls within one base.

Sequencing used blood. The chain was built from TRBV29-1 and TRBJ2-3; perhaps TRBD1 is the D gene, with 6 bases matching. This clonotype was obtained from a woman in her forties or fifties in good health. The CDR3 protein sequence reads: CSAGQTTDTQYF. The sequenced DNA: TGCAGCGCCGGACAGACCACAGATACGCAGTATTTT.